This is a list of T cell receptor beta chains from one sample in a study of OX40 agonist ivuxolimab in advanced cancers. Profiling relied on immunoSEQ multiplex PCR, and the TCRdb table lists in-frame clones only, not all of them. The sample records about 58,000 clones, 85% to 90% being singletons. The sample here was CD4+ or CD8+ T cells sorted from blood, taken in a trial of the OX40 agonist ivuxolimab. These receptors all stem from an adult with an advanced solid tumor such as melanoma, head and neck, liver or kidney cancer. CDR3s include the opening cysteine and the closing phenylalanine or tryptophan. Each record gives: D gene, J gene, V gene, clone size, CDR3 DNA, CDR3 protein. D genes are given only for firm matches. Expanded clones are given a class, and other clones once, few, many or no size at all.

NA	TRBJ1-1	TRBV7-2	NA	TGTGCCAGCACCCTTGGGGCCAGGGCCCTCACTGAAGCTTTCTTT	CASTLGARALTEAFF
TRBD1	TRBJ2-3	TRBV18	NA	TGTGCCAGCTCACCACCCGACAGGGGGCGAGGCACAGATACGCAGTATTTT	CASSPPDRGRGTDTQYF
NA	TRBJ2-5	TRBV23-1	NA	TGCGCCAGCAGTCATAAAGTGACACCTCAAGAGACCCAGTACTTC	CASSHKVTPQETQYF
NA	TRBJ2-4	TRBV2	NA	TGTGCCACTCGGCCGGGGGGCTGGGACAAAAACATTCAGTACTTC	CATRPGGWDKNIQYF
NA	TRBJ1-4	TRBV13	NA	TGTGCCAGCAGCTTAGGCCTTAACAGCCAAAAACTGTTTTTT	CASSLGLNSQKLFF
TRBD2	TRBJ2-3	TRBV6-4	NA	TGTGCCAGCAGACCCACGGCGGGGGGTTCAGATACGCAGTATTTT	CASRPTAGGSDTQYF
NA	TRBJ1-1	TRBV4-2	NA	TGTGCCAGCAGCCAAGCCTCAAAGGGGGGGGCCAACACTGAAGCTTTCTTT	CASSQASKGGANTEAFF
TRBD1	TRBJ1-6	TRBV6-5	NA	TGTGCCAGCAGTTACGGGACAGGGGGCGATAATTCACCCCTCCACTTT	CASSYGTGGDNSPLHF
TRBD1	TRBJ2-2	TRBV30	NA	TGTGCCTGGACCACAGGGGGCGGGGCTAACACCGGGGAGCTGTTTTTT	CAWTTGGGANTGELFF
NA	TRBJ1-2	TRBV4-2	once	TGTGCCAGCAGCCAAGATTCAAGGAACCCCTATGGCTACACCTTC	CASSQDSRNPYGYTF
NA	TRBJ1-5	TRBV29-1	NA	TGCAGCGTTGCCGGGGCTGGGAATCAGCCCCAGCATTTT	CSVAGAGNQPQHF
TRBD1	TRBJ1-1	TRBV18	NA	TGTGCCAGCTCACGCCGAGGACAGGAAGGACCTGAAGCTTTCTTT	CASSRRGQEGPEAFF
NA	TRBJ2-5	TRBV5-1	NA	TGCGCCAGCAGCCCGTACCAAGAGACCCAGTACTTC	CASSPYQETQYF
NA	TRBJ1-5	TRBV5-4	NA	TGTGCCAGCAGCACCAACGGGGGGCTAGGAGAGCCCCAGCATTTT	CASSTNGGLGEPQHF
TRBD1	TRBJ1-6	TRBV7-2	NA	TGTGCCAGCAGCCAGACAGGGTTGAAATCACCCCTCCACTTT	CASSQTGLKSPLHF
NA	TRBJ1-5	TRBV5-1	NA	TGCGCCAGCAGCCAGGGAACGGAGAATCAGCCCCAGCATTTT	CASSQGTENQPQHF
NA	TRBJ1-1	TRBV10-3	NA	TGTGCCATCAGTGAGTCCGGACCTGTTAGGACTGAAGCTTTCTTT	CAISESGPVRTEAFF
NA	TRBJ1-6	TRBV6-1	NA	TGTGCCAGCAGTGAAGCCAACAGGAATTCACCCCTCCACTTT	CASSEANRNSPLHF
NA	TRBJ2-1	TRBV5-1	NA	TGCGCCACCACCCGGATGGGGGGGGGCCAGAATGAGCAGTTCTTC	CATTRMGGGQNEQFF
NA	TRBJ2-7	TRBV7-9	NA	TGTGCCAGCAGCTTAGTGGGGGCGACGGGGGAGCAGTACTTC	CASSLVGATGEQYF
TRBD2	TRBJ2-1	TRBV18	NA	TGTGCCAGCTCACCGACGACACTAGCGGGGGGTCACTACAATGAGCAGTTCTTC	CASSPTTLAGGHYNEQFF
NA	TRBJ1-2	TRBV29-1	NA	TGCAGCGTTGAGTATGGCTACACCTTC	CSVEYGYTF
NA	TRBJ1-2	TRBV19	NA	TGTGCCAGTAGTATTCCGACAATATTTAATGGCTACACCTTC	CASSIPTIFNGYTF
TRBD1	TRBJ1-2	TRBV25-1	NA	TGTGCCAGCAGTGACCTCAGGGGGAGGAATGGCTACACCTTC	CASSDLRGRNGYTF
NA	TRBJ2-1	TRBV6-4	NA	TGTGCCAGCAGAAAAAGGGTGGTTCGCTACAATGAGCAGTTCTTC	CASRKRVVRYNEQFF
TRBD2	TRBJ2-1	TRBV5-5	few	TGTGCCAGCAGCTTTAGCGGGGGGTACTACAATGAGCAGTTCTTC	CASSFSGGYYNEQFF
TRBD2	TRBJ2-4	TRBV18	NA	TGTGCCAGCTCACCCTCCGCGGGGGGGCCCAAAAACATTCAGTACTTC	CASSPSAGGPKNIQYF
TRBD1	TRBJ1-2	TRBV10-3	NA	TGTGCCATCAGTGACCGCCTGGGGACAGCCGATGGCTACACCTTC	CAISDRLGTADGYTF
NA	TRBJ2-7	TRBV11-2	NA	TGTGCCAGCAGCTTTTTGGGGGGCCGAACCTCCTACGAGCAGTACTTC	CASSFLGGRTSYEQYF
NA	TRBJ1-4	TRBV5-1	NA	TGCGCCAGCAGCTTCACGCTCAGGGAGAGGCCTAATGAAAAACTGTTTTTT	CASSFTLRERPNEKLFF
TRBD1	TRBJ2-5	TRBV7-2	NA	TGTGCCAGCAGCCCACAGGGGTCAGAGACCCAGTACTTC	CASSPQGSETQYF
TRBD1	TRBJ1-1	TRBV5-1	NA	TGCGCCAGCAGCTTGGGAGGGGGCGACACTGAAGCTTTCTTT	CASSLGGGDTEAFF
TRBD2	TRBJ2-3	TRBV6-5	NA	TGTGCCAGCAGTTACGGTGCGGGGGGCCACACAGATACGCAGTATTTT	CASSYGAGGHTDTQYF
NA	TRBJ1-5	TRBV2	NA	TGTGCCAGCAGATTGCAAAATCAGCCCCAGCATTTT	CASRLQNQPQHF
NA	TRBJ2-1	TRBV7-2	NA	TGTGCCAGCAGCTTAGTGGGGGGGCGGGATGAGCAGTTCTTC	CASSLVGGRDEQFF
TRBD1	TRBJ1-4	TRBV18	once	TGTGCCAGCTCGCTCGGACAGGGACCTGAAAAACTGTTTTTT	CASSLGQGPEKLFF
TRBD2	TRBJ2-7	TRBV2	NA	TGTGCCAGCCGACTAGCTGCCTACGAGCAGTACTTC	CASRLAAYEQYF
TRBD1	TRBJ1-5	TRBV7-2	NA	TGTGCCAGCAGCCCTTACAGGGGGCAACAGCCCCAGCATTTT	CASSPYRGQQPQHF
NA	TRBJ1-5	TRBV7-9	NA	TGTGCCAGCAGCAAAAGGTGGGATATGGGCAATCAGCCCCAGCATTTT	CASSKRWDMGNQPQHF
TRBD1	TRBJ2-1	TRBV19	once	TGTGCCAGTAGTATAGGAGGGGGCCACTACAATGAGCAGTTCTTC	CASSIGGGHYNEQFF
NA	TRBJ1-6	TRBV6-5	once	TGTGCCAGCAGTTACATCCCGCGTCAGTTTAGTTCACCCCTCCACTTT	CASSYIPRQFSSPLHF
NA	TRBJ2-5	TRBV9	NA	TGTGCCAGCAGCGGAACGTGGGGGGAGGAGACCCAGTACTTC	CASSGTWGEETQYF
NA	TRBJ1-2	TRBV6-5	NA	TGTGCCAGCAGTCGCAATGGGGCGGTTAAGACCTACACCTTC	CASSRNGAVKTYTF
TRBD1	TRBJ2-5	TRBV6-6	NA	TGTGCCAGCACCCGAGACAGGGGGACCAAAAACTTC	CASTRDRGTKNF
TRBD1	TRBJ1-1	TRBV18	NA	TGTGCCAGCTCACCACTCCCGGGACAGATGAACACTGAAGCTTTCTTT	CASSPLPGQMNTEAFF
TRBD1	TRBJ2-5	TRBV5-5	NA	TGTGCCAGCAGTCCCGGGACAGAGGAGACCCAGTACTTC	CASSPGTEETQYF
NA	TRBJ2-7	TRBV6-5	NA	TGTGCCAGCAAAGAACGTCACAGGGAGTACTTC	CASKERHREYF
NA	TRBJ1-5	TRBV6-5	few	TGTGCCAGCAGTCCCCAGCTCAATCAGCCCCAGCATTTT	CASSPQLNQPQHF
TRBD1	TRBJ1-2	TRBV7-2	NA	TGTGCCAGCAGCTATTCCGACAGGGCCTACTATGGCTACACCTTC	CASSYSDRAYYGYTF
NA	TRBJ1-3	TRBV19	NA	TGTGCCAGTAGGTATCGGCTCTCTGGAAACACCATATATTTT	CASRYRLSGNTIYF
TRBD1	TRBJ1-1	TRBV11-2	NA	TGTGCCAGCAGCCTGACAGGGGCTGGGAACACTGAAGCTTTCTTT	CASSLTGAGNTEAFF
NA	TRBJ2-3	TRBV7-9	NA	TGTGCCAGCAGCCCTAGGATTGGAAGCCCAGATACGCAGTATTTT	CASSPRIGSPDTQYF
NA	TRBJ2-1	TRBV5-8	NA	TGTGCCAGCAGCTTGTGGGCCGGGACTTCCTACAATGAGCAGTTCTTC	CASSLWAGTSYNEQFF
TRBD1	TRBJ1-1	TRBV7-9	NA	TGTGCCAGCAGCTACCGGGGGACAGTGAACACTGAAGCTTTCTTT	CASSYRGTVNTEAFF
NA	TRBJ2-5	TRBV5-8	once	TGTGCCAGCAGCCCCCTCGGGACCCAGTACTTC	CASSPLGTQYF
NA	TRBJ2-2	TRBV7-7	NA	TGTGCTAGCAGCTGGGACTCAACCGGGGAGCTGTTTTTT	CASSWDSTGELFF
NA	TRBJ2-2	TRBV27	NA	TGTGCCAGCAGTTTATGGGCCACCGGGGAGCTGTTTTTT	CASSLWATGELFF
NA	TRBJ1-1	TRBV10-3	NA	TGTGCCATCAGACCCCACTTGAACACTGAAGCTTTCTTT	CAIRPHLNTEAFF
NA	TRBJ2-5	TRBV2	NA	TGTGCCAGCATACCACAGAGGGGTCCGGGAGAGACCCAGTACTTC	CASIPQRGPGETQYF
NA	TRBJ2-1	TRBV2	NA	TGTGCCAGCAGGGCCCCTCCGGGACTGGGTCTTTACAATGAGCAGTTCTTC	CASRAPPGLGLYNEQFF